A selection of T cell receptor beta chains follows, all from one sample in a study of shared clonotypes between healthy human individuals. Produced via immunoSEQ multiplex PCR; TCRdb's table is partial and in-frame only. Here the sample spans 600,000 to 800,000 clones, approximately 77% being singletons. Sequences were obtained from memory CD4+ T cells sorted from blood. The receptors were gathered from a woman aged 25 to 39 in good health. Both conserved end residues are part of each CDR3. A D gene is named only where the DNA matches it firmly. Part of the rows lack a size; the others show once, few, many or a class for expanded clones.

j_gene: TRBJ2-1; abundance: .; d_gene: .; v_gene: TRBV10-2; CDR3nt: TGCGCCAGCAGCATCGAAACAGGGTCCTACAATGAGCAGTTCTTC; CDR3aa: CASSIETGSYNEQFF
j_gene: TRBJ2-7; abundance: .; d_gene: .; v_gene: TRBV4-1; CDR3nt: TGCGCCAGCAGCCCTATTCTTACCGAGCGGAACTACGAGCAGTACTTC; CDR3aa: CASSPILTERNYEQYF
j_gene: TRBJ2-1; abundance: .; d_gene: .; v_gene: TRBV18; CDR3nt: TGTGCCAGCTCACTCTCGGCGAAGTCTGAGCAGTTCTTC; CDR3aa: CASSLSAKSEQFF
j_gene: TRBJ2-1; abundance: few; d_gene: .; v_gene: TRBV2; CDR3nt: TGTGCCAGCAGTGCGGTAGGGGTGAGTGGCGGTGAGCAGTTCTTC; CDR3aa: CASSAVGVSGGEQFF
j_gene: TRBJ2-1; abundance: .; d_gene: .; v_gene: TRBV5-1; CDR3nt: TGCGCCAGCAGCCCCCAGTCTGTCGTCCAGCAGTTCTTC; CDR3aa: CASSPQSVVQQFF
j_gene: TRBJ1-6; abundance: once; d_gene: TRBD1; v_gene: TRBV28; CDR3nt: TGTGCCAGCAGTTCCGGGGACAGATTTAATTCACCCCTCCACTTT; CDR3aa: CASSSGDRFNSPLHF
j_gene: TRBJ2-5; abundance: .; d_gene: .; v_gene: TRBV15; CDR3nt: TGTGCCACCAGCAGAGACAGGGGTCCTGAGACCCAGTACTTC; CDR3aa: CATSRDRGPETQYF
j_gene: TRBJ2-3; abundance: .; d_gene: TRBD2; v_gene: TRBV7-9; CDR3nt: TGTGCCAGCAGCCATAGCGGGACTAGCACAGATACGCAGTATTTT; CDR3aa: CASSHSGTSTDTQYF
j_gene: TRBJ1-2; abundance: .; d_gene: TRBD1; v_gene: TRBV18; CDR3nt: TGTGCCAGCTCACCGGGACAGCTTCGATATGGCTACACCTTC; CDR3aa: CASSPGQLRYGYTF
j_gene: TRBJ2-2; abundance: .; d_gene: .; v_gene: TRBV5-1; CDR3nt: TGCGCCAGCAGCTTGGGGGGCCCGGACACCGGGGAGCTGTTTTTT; CDR3aa: CASSLGGPDTGELFF
j_gene: TRBJ1-6; abundance: .; d_gene: .; v_gene: TRBV10-2; CDR3nt: TGCGCCAGCAGTGACCGGCAGGGAAATTCACCCCTCCACTTT; CDR3aa: CASSDRQGNSPLHF
j_gene: TRBJ1-4; abundance: few; d_gene: .; v_gene: TRBV7-2; CDR3nt: TGTGCCAGCAAGCCATCCCTGGGAGGAGAAAAACTGTTTTTT; CDR3aa: CASKPSLGGEKLFF
j_gene: TRBJ1-2; abundance: .; d_gene: .; v_gene: TRBV6-5; CDR3nt: TGTGCCAGCAGTGAAGGGCAGGGCTTATGGGGCTACACCTTC; CDR3aa: CASSEGQGLWGYTF
j_gene: TRBJ1-2; abundance: .; d_gene: .; v_gene: TRBV7-2; CDR3nt: TGTGCCAGCAGCTTTCTCCCTGACTATGGCTACACCTTC; CDR3aa: CASSFLPDYGYTF
j_gene: TRBJ1-2; abundance: .; d_gene: TRBD1; v_gene: TRBV6-1; CDR3nt: TGTGCCAGCAGTGAAACCGGGACAGCCGGAGGCTACACCTTC; CDR3aa: CASSETGTAGGYTF
j_gene: TRBJ2-1; abundance: .; d_gene: TRBD2; v_gene: TRBV11-3; CDR3nt: TGTGCCAGCAGCTTATCTGGACTAGCCGCGGAGCAGTTCTTC; CDR3aa: CASSLSGLAAEQFF
j_gene: TRBJ2-3; abundance: .; d_gene: .; v_gene: TRBV7-7; CDR3nt: TGTGCCAGCAGCTTAGCAGGGGAAGATACGCAGTATTTT; CDR3aa: CASSLAGEDTQYF
j_gene: TRBJ1-3; abundance: .; d_gene: .; v_gene: TRBV28; CDR3nt: TGTGCCAGCAATGCATGGGGGAGGGGAAACACCATATATTTT; CDR3aa: CASNAWGRGNTIYF
j_gene: TRBJ2-1; abundance: .; d_gene: TRBD2; v_gene: TRBV5-1; CDR3nt: TGCGCCAGCAGCTTATCTAGCGGGCAGTACAATGAGCAGTTCTTC; CDR3aa: CASSLSSGQYNEQFF
j_gene: TRBJ1-4; abundance: .; d_gene: .; v_gene: TRBV5-1; CDR3nt: TGCGCCAGCAGCTTGGCCCGCCGGGCCACTAATGAAAAACTGTTTTTT; CDR3aa: CASSLARRATNEKLFF
j_gene: TRBJ2-2; abundance: .; d_gene: .; v_gene: TRBV5-1; CDR3nt: TGCGCCAGCAGCGAAGGACGGGGGCCGGTCTCCGGGGAGCTGTTTTTT; CDR3aa: CASSEGRGPVSGELFF
j_gene: TRBJ2-5; abundance: .; d_gene: TRBD1; v_gene: TRBV5-1; CDR3nt: TGCGCCAGCAGCTTTACGGACAGGGCACAAGAGACCCAGTACTTC; CDR3aa: CASSFTDRAQETQYF
j_gene: TRBJ1-3; abundance: .; d_gene: TRBD1; v_gene: TRBV13; CDR3nt: TGTGCCAGCAGCCTAGACAGGGCCGCAGGAAACACCATATATTTT; CDR3aa: CASSLDRAAGNTIYF
j_gene: TRBJ2-7; abundance: few; d_gene: TRBD2; v_gene: TRBV10-1; CDR3nt: TGCGCCAGCAGTGCTAGAGGACTAGCGGGAAGGGGCGAGCAGTACTTC; CDR3aa: CASSARGLAGRGEQYF
j_gene: TRBJ2-2; abundance: .; d_gene: .; v_gene: TRBV19; CDR3nt: TGTGCCAGTAGGACCACACGGACGTCGAACACCGGGGAGCTGTTTTTT; CDR3aa: CASRTTRTSNTGELFF
j_gene: TRBJ1-1; abundance: .; d_gene: .; v_gene: TRBV5-1; CDR3nt: TGCGCCAGCAGCTTGGTAGAGGGACACACTGAAGCTTTCTTT; CDR3aa: CASSLVEGHTEAFF
j_gene: TRBJ2-7; abundance: .; d_gene: TRBD1; v_gene: TRBV4-1; CDR3nt: TGCGCCAGCAGCCAAGGGACAGGTCACTTCTACGAGCAGTACTTC; CDR3aa: CASSQGTGHFYEQYF
j_gene: TRBJ2-3; abundance: .; d_gene: .; v_gene: TRBV4-1; CDR3nt: TGCGCCAGCAGCCAAGATTTGACAGCCACAGATACGCAGTATTTT; CDR3aa: CASSQDLTATDTQYF
j_gene: TRBJ1-5; abundance: .; d_gene: .; v_gene: TRBV28; CDR3nt: TGTGCCAGCAGACTACTAAATAGCAATCAGCCCCAGCATTTT; CDR3aa: CASRLLNSNQPQHF
j_gene: TRBJ2-2; abundance: .; d_gene: TRBD2; v_gene: TRBV7-9; CDR3nt: TGTGCCAGCAGCTCGAGGACTAGCGGACGTGAGAACACCGGGGAGCTGTTTTTT; CDR3aa: CASSSRTSGRENTGELFF
j_gene: TRBJ2-1; abundance: few; d_gene: .; v_gene: TRBV6-1; CDR3nt: TGTGCCAGCAGTGAAGCGGCGGGAACCTACAATGAGCAGTTCTTC; CDR3aa: CASSEAAGTYNEQFF
j_gene: TRBJ2-7; abundance: .; d_gene: TRBD2; v_gene: TRBV4-2; CDR3nt: TGTGCCAGCAGCCAACTAGCGGGAGGAACCTACGAGCAGTACTTC; CDR3aa: CASSQLAGGTYEQYF
j_gene: TRBJ1-1; abundance: .; d_gene: .; v_gene: TRBV5-1; CDR3nt: TGCGCCAGCAGGCGGGACTCCCGAAGGACTGAAGCTTTCTTT; CDR3aa: CASRRDSRRTEAFF
j_gene: TRBJ1-2; abundance: .; d_gene: .; v_gene: TRBV29-1; CDR3nt: TGCAGCGTTGCGGGGGACGGACCTGGAGGTAACTATGGCTACACCTTC; CDR3aa: CSVAGDGPGGNYGYTF
j_gene: TRBJ1-4; abundance: .; d_gene: .; v_gene: TRBV19; CDR3nt: TGTGCCAGTACATGGAAAGGAGAAAAACTGTTTTTT; CDR3aa: CASTWKGEKLFF
j_gene: TRBJ2-7; abundance: .; d_gene: .; v_gene: TRBV6-5; CDR3nt: TGTGCCAGCAGTTACTCGATGGCCTACGAGCAGTACTTC; CDR3aa: CASSYSMAYEQYF
j_gene: TRBJ2-1; abundance: .; d_gene: .; v_gene: TRBV25-1; CDR3nt: TGTGCCAGCAGTGATGGCCTTACCGGGAAGCAGTTCTTC; CDR3aa: CASSDGLTGKQFF
j_gene: TRBJ2-1; abundance: .; d_gene: .; v_gene: TRBV7-8; CDR3nt: TGTGCCAGCAGCTTAAGGTCAGGGGAAGGAGATGAGCAGTTCTTC; CDR3aa: CASSLRSGEGDEQFF
j_gene: TRBJ2-1; abundance: .; d_gene: TRBD2; v_gene: TRBV7-2; CDR3nt: TGTGCCAGCAGGTTTACTAGCGGGAGCGATGAGCAGTTCTTC; CDR3aa: CASRFTSGSDEQFF
j_gene: TRBJ1-4; abundance: .; d_gene: .; v_gene: TRBV25-1; CDR3nt: TGTGCCAGCAATAGGGGCAGGGGAAAAGAAAAACTGTTTTTT; CDR3aa: CASNRGRGKEKLFF
j_gene: TRBJ1-2; abundance: .; d_gene: TRBD1; v_gene: TRBV7-9; CDR3nt: TGTGCCAGCAGCTTAGCCGCGGGACAGGACTATGGCTACACCTTC; CDR3aa: CASSLAAGQDYGYTF
j_gene: TRBJ1-5; abundance: few; d_gene: TRBD1; v_gene: TRBV6-1; CDR3nt: TGTGCCAGCAGCCCCGGGACAGGGGAAAGCCAGCCCCAGCATTTT; CDR3aa: CASSPGTGESQPQHF
j_gene: TRBJ2-5; abundance: .; d_gene: .; v_gene: TRBV5-4; CDR3nt: TGTGCCAGCAGCTCAAGGACAGGACCCCTTGGAGGGGCCCAGTACTTC; CDR3aa: CASSSRTGPLGGAQYF
j_gene: TRBJ2-7; abundance: .; d_gene: .; v_gene: TRBV7-2; CDR3nt: TGTGCCAGCAGCCCTAGGGGGGGAGTCGGCCCCTACGAGCAGTACTTC; CDR3aa: CASSPRGGVGPYEQYF
j_gene: TRBJ2-5; abundance: .; d_gene: .; v_gene: TRBV18; CDR3nt: TGTGCCAGCTCACCGAGGACAGCACAAGAGACCCAGTACTTC; CDR3aa: CASSPRTAQETQYF
j_gene: TRBJ2-7; abundance: .; d_gene: TRBD2; v_gene: TRBV11-2; CDR3nt: TGTGCCAGCAGGTTCACTAGCGGGAGCTCCTACGAGCAGTACTTC; CDR3aa: CASRFTSGSSYEQYF
j_gene: TRBJ1-3; abundance: once; d_gene: .; v_gene: TRBV6-1; CDR3nt: TGTGCCAGCCGTCGAGGTCAAGGGGTAAACACCATATATTTT; CDR3aa: CASRRGQGVNTIYF
j_gene: TRBJ2-3; abundance: .; d_gene: .; v_gene: TRBV20-1; CDR3nt: TGCAGTGCCCAGGGCCCTGCTACGCAGTATTTT; CDR3aa: CSAQGPATQYF
j_gene: TRBJ1-1; abundance: .; d_gene: .; v_gene: TRBV5-4; CDR3nt: TGTGCCAGCAGCTTGACTTACACAAGTGGTGGGGGCGGCACTGAAGCTTTCTTT; CDR3aa: CASSLTYTSGGGGTEAFF
j_gene: TRBJ2-7; abundance: many; d_gene: .; v_gene: TRBV10-2; CDR3nt: TGCGCCAGCAGTGAAGTAGTCCGGTCCTACGAGCAGTACTTC; CDR3aa: CASSEVVRSYEQYF
j_gene: TRBJ2-5; abundance: .; d_gene: .; v_gene: TRBV28; CDR3nt: TGTGCCAGCAGTACCACAGTAGAGACCCAGTACTTC; CDR3aa: CASSTTVETQYF
j_gene: TRBJ2-3; abundance: .; d_gene: .; v_gene: TRBV27; CDR3nt: TGTGCCAGCACTTCAGGGAGGGGGTGGGCAGATACGCAGTATTTT; CDR3aa: CASTSGRGWADTQYF
j_gene: TRBJ2-7; abundance: once; d_gene: .; v_gene: TRBV19; CDR3nt: TGTGCCAGTAGTAGCCAAACAGACTACTACGAGCAGTACTTC; CDR3aa: CASSSQTDYYEQYF
j_gene: TRBJ2-1; abundance: .; d_gene: .; v_gene: TRBV11-1; CDR3nt: TGTGCCAGCAGCTTATCTTGGTCAGGGGCGGGTGAGCAGTTCTTC; CDR3aa: CASSLSWSGAGEQFF
j_gene: TRBJ2-7; abundance: few; d_gene: TRBD2; v_gene: TRBV6-4; CDR3nt: TGTGCCAGCAGGGATAAACCCGGGACTAGCGGACCTACCTACGAGCAGTACTTC; CDR3aa: CASRDKPGTSGPTYEQYF
j_gene: TRBJ2-1; abundance: .; d_gene: TRBD1; v_gene: TRBV5-4; CDR3nt: TGTGCCAGCAGCTTGGGGAAACCAGGGGGCTCAAGGGAGCAGTTCTTC; CDR3aa: CASSLGKPGGSREQFF
j_gene: TRBJ1-2; abundance: .; d_gene: .; v_gene: TRBV27; CDR3nt: TGTGCCAGCAGTTTATCGGGTCGGGGCTTGGGGGACTATGGCTACACCTTC; CDR3aa: CASSLSGRGLGDYGYTF
j_gene: TRBJ2-5; abundance: few; d_gene: .; v_gene: TRBV5-4; CDR3nt: TGTGCCAGCAGCTCGTATGAGACCCAGTACTTC; CDR3aa: CASSSYETQYF
j_gene: TRBJ2-6; abundance: .; d_gene: .; v_gene: TRBV7-2; CDR3nt: TGTGCCAGCAGCCCCACCATTAGCTCTGGGGCCAACGTCCTGACTTTC; CDR3aa: CASSPTISSGANVLTF
j_gene: TRBJ1-1; abundance: .; d_gene: .; v_gene: TRBV18; CDR3nt: TGTGCCAGCACCGAGGGACAGAACACTGAAGCTTTCTTT; CDR3aa: CASTEGQNTEAFF